These 19 T cell receptor beta chains were all obtained from the same sample, sequenced in a study of PD-L1 blockade in urothelial cancer. Clones were read by immunoSEQ multiplex PCR, and TCRdb kept only the in-frame ones, dropping some. The data hold under 130,000 clones, with 70% to 85% observed a single time. This specimen consisted of PBMCs, obtained around atezolizumab (anti-PD-L1) treatment. The receptors originated from a man aged 45-60 years with urothelial cancer.

The chain carries TRBV5-4 and TRBJ1-1; 7 bases map to TRBD1. CDR1 is SGHNT, CDR2 YYREEE, per germline (reference sequence). The CDR3 loop spans 13 amino acids. The junction had 6 bases not matched to a gene; V was cut back by 7 bases and J by 3 bases. The DNA for the CDR3 is TGTGCCAGCGGCATTACAGGGGACACTGAAGCTTTCTTT. It yields the protein CASGITGDTEAFF. The full variable domain, rest sourced from reference TRBV5-4 and TRBJ1-1, is ETGVTQSPTHLIKTRGQQVTLRCSSQSGHNTVSWYQQALGQGPQFIFQYYREEENGRGNFPPRFSGLQFPNYSSELNVNALELDDSALYLCASGITGDTEAFFGQGTRLTVV.

The rearrangement links TRBV7-8 to TRBJ1-3, with 7 bases lining up with TRBD1. J lost 1 base, V lost 2 bases, and 2 bases had no gene match. The CDR3 covers 15 residues. From germline, CDR1 is SGHVS and CDR2 FQNEAQ. The CDR3 nucleotides are TGTGCCAGCAGCTTAAGGGGGCTTTCTGGAAACACCATATATTTT. It translates to CASSLRGLSGNTIYF.

Only one count was recorded for this clone. The chain uses TRBV6-5 and TRBJ1-2, with 8 bases identical to TRBD1. The CDR3 covers 13 residues. Trimming cost V 6 bases and J 6 bases; bases outside gene matches: 6. Looked up from germline, CDR1 is MNHEY and CDR2 is SVGAGI. CDR3 loop: CASRGDRRHGYTF. The CDR3 DNA sequence: TGTGCCAGCAGGGGGGACAGGAGGCATGGCTACACCTTC.

This chain links TRBV4-1 with TRBJ2-1; D not certain. The germline V and J ends were trimmed by 1 base and 0 bases, with 13 bases remaining between them. From germline, CDR1 is MGHRA and CDR2 YSYEKL. The CDR3 has 17 residues. The CDR3, as DNA: TGCGCCAGCAGCCAAGCTGCTAGTACTCACTCCTACAATGAGCAGTTCTTC. It specifies CASSQAASTHSYNEQFF.

This clone was counted a single time. V and J are TRBV7-2 and TRBJ2-7; D is undetermined. Trimming pared 1 base from V and 1 base from J, leaving 8 bases between. Germline CDR1 SGHTA, CDR2 FQGNSA. This CDR3 region has 14 residues. CDR3 sequence: CASSLDLISYEQYF. The CDR3 DNA reads TGTGCCAGCAGCTTAGATCTTATATCCTACGAGCAGTACTTC.

The J gene is TRBJ2-7, the V gene TRBV29-1; TRBD1 might be the D (5 bases). The CDR3 length is 11 residues. Germline CDR1 reads SQVTM; CDR2 reads ANQGSEA. V was shortened by 5 bases and J by 6 bases, with 11 bases between the two germline ends. The CDR3 DNA is TGCAGCGTTACCAGGGCGTCCGAGCAGTACTTC. Protein product: CSVTRASEQYF.

The V call is TRBV2, the J call TRBJ2-5; unclear D gene. V lost 7 bases and J 2 bases, leaving 14 bases between the germline ends. Germline loops: CDR1 SNHLY, CDR2 FYNNEI. The CDR3 runs to 14 residues. The CDR3 sequence: CASTHAVAQETQYF. Here the CDR3 DNA reads TGTGCCAGCACCCACGCCGTGGCACAAGAGACCCAGTACTTC.

The genes are TRBV18 and TRBJ2-2; tentatively, D is TRBD1 (6 bases). The CDR3 has 14 amino acids. V lost 6 bases and J lost 1, with 9 bases in between. Germline V gene data show CDR1 as KGHSH and CDR2 as LQKENI. CDR3 sequence: CASSPGQNTGELFF. CDR3 nucleotides: TGTGCCAGCTCCCCGGGACAGAACACCGGGGAGCTGTTTTTT.

The chain is built from TRBV5-1 and TRBJ2-3; 14 positions match TRBD2. V lost 4 bases, J lost 6 bases, and 7 bases stayed unmatched. Germline lookup yields CDR1 SGHRS and CDR2 YFSETQ. The CDR3 runs to 16 residues. The CDR3 loop is CASSPGTSGSVDTQYF. CDR3 in DNA: TGCGCCAGCAGCCCCGGGACTAGCGGGAGTGTTGATACGCAGTATTTT. Full variable domain (missing parts from reference TRBV5-1 and TRBJ2-3): KAGVTQTPRYLIKTRGQQVTLSCSPISGHRSVSWYQQTPGQGLQFLFEYFSETQRNKGNFPGRFSGRQFSNSRSEMNVSTLELGDSALYLCASSPGTSGSVDTQYFGPGTRLTVL.

The rearrangement links TRBV30 to TRBJ2-5; TRBD1 matches 7 bases. The CDR3 sequence is 14 residues long. The germline CDR1 and CDR2 sequences are GTSNPN and SVGIG (reference sequence). The junction had 8 bases not matched to a gene; V was cut back by 6 bases and J by 1 base. The CDR3 here is CACYRGRSQETQYF. The CDR3 DNA follows: TGTGCCTGTTACAGGGGAAGGAGCCAAGAGACCCAGTACTTC.

The V and J genes are TRBV27 and TRBJ2-1, with 7 nucleotides matching TRBD2. Germline loops: CDR1 MNHEY, CDR2 SMNVEV (reference sequence). With 3 bases clipped from V and 6 bases from J, the junction kept 5 bases outside the gene matches. CDR3 length: 14 residues. The CDR3: CASSFGLAVNEQFF. The CDR3 bases are TGTGCCAGCAGTTTTGGTCTAGCGGTCAATGAGCAGTTCTTC.

This clone was seen a single time. V usage is TRBV5-1 and J usage is TRBJ2-3, with 11 bases aligning to TRBD2. Looked up from germline, CDR1 is SGHRS and CDR2 is YFSETQ. This CDR3 contains 15 residues. With 4 bases clipped from V and 3 bases from J, the junction kept 4 bases outside the gene matches. The CDR3 here is CASSQRLAGTDTQYF. CDR3 sequence (DNA): TGCGCCAGCAGCCAGAGACTAGCGGGGACAGATACGCAGTATTTT.

The V call is TRBV28, the J call TRBJ2-7; D may be TRBD1 (5 bases). Trimming shortened V by 1 base and J by 5 bases, and 15 bases separated the two germline ends. The CDR3 has 15 amino acids. The germline V gene has CDR1 MDHEN and CDR2 SYDVKM. This chain's CDR3 is CASSLSPGQGDEQYF. DNA of the CDR3: TGTGCCAGCAGTTTATCTCCGGGTCAAGGGGACGAGCAGTACTTC.

This rearrangement joins TRBV6-6 to TRBJ2-7; TRBD1 might be the D (6 bases). Germline V gene sequence: CDR1 MNHNY, CDR2 SVGAGI (reference sequence). The CDR3 length is 14 residues. V shed 7 bases and J shed 5 bases, with 18 bases lying between them. The CDR3 DNA reads as TGTGCCAGCAAGGTCGGCACAGGGTCCCACGAGCAGTACTTC. It is translated as CASKVGTGSHEQYF.

The chain couples TRBV18 to TRBJ2-7; 15 positions match TRBD2. The junction had 12 bases not matched to a gene; V was cut back by 3 bases and J by 3 bases. Germline V gene lookup returns CDR1 KGHSH and CDR2 LQKENI. The CDR3 contains 19 residues. The CDR3 nucleotides are TGTGCCAGCTCACCGAGGACTAGCGGGAGGGCTCAAATTAACTACGAGCAGTACTTC. This codes for CASSPRTSGRAQINYEQYF.

CDR3 protein: CASRDPGTSGSYEQFF. The CDR3 bases are TGTGCCAGCAGGGATCCGGGGACTAGCGGGAGTTACGAGCAGTTCTTC. V gene TRBV28 combines with J gene TRBJ2-1; 14 nucleotides align to TRBD2. The trim removed 6 bases at V and 10 bases at J, leaving 11 bases unmatched. The CDR3 runs 16 residues. Germline lookup yields CDR1 MDHEN and CDR2 SYDVKM.

The chain employs TRBV9 and TRBJ2-7, with TRBD1 identical over 8 bases. The J segment lost 7 bases and the V segment lost 0 bases, leaving 9 bases of the junction unmatched. The CDR3 contains 15 residues. Germline CDR1 and CDR2: SGDLS and YYNGEE. This CDR3 reads CASSVDGTGQLEQYF. The CDR3 nucleotides read TGTGCCAGCAGCGTAGACGGGACAGGACAATTGGAGCAGTACTTC. Filled out from reference TRBV9 and TRBJ2-7, the complete variable domain reads DSGVTQTPKHLITATGQRVTLRCSPRSGDLSVYWYQQSLDQGLQFLIQYYNGEERAKGNILERFSAQQFPDLHSELNLSSLELGDSALYFCASSVDGTGQLEQYFGPGTRLTVT.

This clone was seen a few times. The chain has TRBV29-1 and TRBJ1-3, with 7 positions matching TRBD1. J gave up 0 bases and V 7 bases, and 9 bases lay outside the gene matches. CDR1 and CDR2 (germline): SQVTM, ANQGSEA. The CDR3 is 15 amino acids. CDR3 loop: CSASQGGHSGNTIYF. CDR3 DNA sequence: TGCAGCGCCAGCCAGGGGGGACACTCTGGAAACACCATATATTTT.

J is TRBJ1-1 and V is TRBV9; D might be TRBD1 (5 bases). CDR1 SGDLS and CDR2 YYNGEE come from the germline V gene. Between the trimmed V and J ends, which lost 0 bases and 1 base, there was a span of 10 bases. The CDR3 is 15 residues long. The CDR3: CASSVGWDWNTEAFF. The CDR3 region has the DNA TGTGCCAGCAGCGTAGGTTGGGACTGGAACACTGAAGCTTTCTTT. The whole variable domain, filled in from reference TRBV9 and TRBJ1-1, reads DSGVTQTPKHLITATGQRVTLRCSPRSGDLSVYWYQQSLDQGLQFLIQYYNGEERAKGNILERFSAQQFPDLHSELNLSSLELGDSALYFCASSVGWDWNTEAFFGQGTRLTVV.